These 15 T cell receptor beta chains came from one sample sequenced in a study of graft-versus-host responses after intestinal transplantation. Only in-frame clones appear in the TCRdb table, and some are missing; sequencing was by immunoSEQ multiplex PCR. The sample has more than 9,500 clones, about four fifths seen once. Sample: PBMCs, taken around 290 days after intestinal transplant. Every receptor here comes from a human patient who received an intestinal transplant, so some T cells may come from the graft donor.

This clone was seen just once. This chain links TRBV21-1 with TRBJ2-5; the table's D gene call, TRBD2, was not cross checked with the DNA. TRBV21-1 is marked as a pseudogene. This CDR3 comprises 14 residues. Written as DNA, the CDR3 is TGTGCCAGCAGCAGCCGGGACTCCCAAGAGACCCAGTACTTC. Its translation: CASSSRDSQETQYF.

The DNA for the CDR3 is TGCGCCAGCAGCTTGGAAGGCAGCTTAGGGTCACCCCTCCACTTT. Residues: CASSLEGSLGSPLHF. J is TRBJ1-6 and V is TRBV5-1, with D hard to call. The CDR3 is 15 amino acids. CDR1 and CDR2 (germline): SGHRS, YFSETQ. Trimming took 0 bases from V and 10 from J, leaving 14 bases between them.

The rearrangement uses TRBV6-1 and TRBJ2-7; D gene ambiguous. The CDR3 contains 14 residues. The V end was cut by 2 bases, the J end by 2 bases, with 10 bases between. The germline gives CDR1 MNHNS, CDR2 SASEGT. For the CDR3, the DNA is TGTGCCAGCAGTGAACTGGGCTCAGCCTACGAGCAGTACTTC. It is translated as CASSELGSAYEQYF.

This clone turned up a few times. The rearrangement joins TRBV19 to TRBJ1-3; D gene uncertain. V was trimmed by 3 bases and J by 0 bases, leaving 9 bases between them. This CDR3 has 15 residues. The germline V gene has CDR1 LNHDA and CDR2 SQIVND (reference sequence). The CDR3 is CASSITRLSGNTIYF. CDR3 bases: TGTGCCAGTAGTATTACCCGACTCTCTGGAAACACCATATATTTT.

This chain links TRBV4-3 with TRBJ1-1; no definite D call. The ends were cut back, 6 bases at V and 1 base at J, with 9 bases in the middle. The CDR3 is made up of 13 amino acids. The germline V gene encodes CDR1 LGHNA and CDR2 YSLEER. The CDR3 nucleotides read TGCGCCAGCAGTTCCCAAGGGAACACTGAAGCTTTCTTT. This encodes CASSSQGNTEAFF.

V is TRBV11-2 and J is TRBJ1-5; no clear D gene. This CDR3 spans 15 amino acids. Per germline, CDR1 SGHAT and CDR2 FQNNGV. The V and J ends lost 1 base and 3 bases respectively, with 10 bases between them. The CDR3 coding sequence is TGTGCCAGCAGCTTAGGTTGGGGAGCCAATCAGCCCCAGCATTTT. Its protein product is CASSLGWGANQPQHF.

In this sample, this clone turned up a few times. The chain recombines TRBV28 with TRBJ1-1; D is uncertain. The CDR3 sequence is 13 residues long. Germline CDR1 is MDHEN and CDR2 is SYDVKM. With 5 bases removed from V and 0 bases from J, the gap between germline ends came to 7 bases. CDR3 residues: CASSPIMNTEAFF. In DNA, the CDR3 is TGTGCCAGCAGTCCCATCATGAACACTGAAGCTTTCTTT.

The chain carries TRBV6-5 and TRBJ2-2; no reliable D call. CDR3 length: 15 amino acids. Looked up from germline, CDR1 is MNHEY and CDR2 is SVGAGI. Trimming removed 1 base from V and 0 bases from J, with 6 bases in between. CDR3 sequence reads: CASSYWQANTGELFF. The CDR3 coding sequence is TGTGCCAGCAGTTACTGGCAGGCGAACACCGGGGAGCTGTTTTTT.

V is TRBV28 and J is TRBJ2-1; D could derive from TRBD1 or TRBD2 (5 bases each). With 3 bases removed from V and 7 bases from J, the gap between germline ends came to 10 bases. Germline V gene sequence: CDR1 MDHEN, CDR2 SYDVKM. The CDR3 has 13 amino acids. In nucleotides, the CDR3 is TGTGCCAGCAGTTTCCGTGGGGGAAATGAGCAGTTCTTC. Translating gives CASSFRGGNEQFF.

Only a few counts were recorded for this clone. The chain recombines TRBV20-1 with TRBJ1-1; no clear D. V was cut by 3 bases and J by 2 bases, with 4 bases left in between. The CDR3 is 11 residues long. Per the germline V gene, CDR1 is DFQATT and CDR2 is SNEGSKA (reference sequence). This CDR3 is CSASGNTEAFF. DNA of the CDR3: TGCAGTGCTAGTGGTAACACTGAAGCTTTCTTT.

V usage is TRBV5-4 and J usage is TRBJ1-2, with no clear D. The CDR3 totals 13 residues. The V and J ends lost 3 bases and 4 bases respectively, with 10 bases between them. Germline CDR1 SGHNT, CDR2 YYREEE (reference sequence). The CDR3 sequence is CASSYDGRYGYTF. The CDR3 bases are TGTGCCAGCAGCTACGACGGACGCTATGGCTACACCTTC.

The chain combines TRBV5-4 with TRBJ1-1, with D perhaps TRBD1 (6 bases). Germline-derived CDR1 and CDR2 are SGHNT and YYREEE (reference sequence). V shed 2 bases and J shed 1 base, with 9 bases lying between them. The CDR3 has 14 residues. CDR3 DNA sequence: TGTGCCAGCAGCTTTTCGACAGGGAACACTGAAGCTTTCTTT. Its protein product is CASSFSTGNTEAFF.

V and J are TRBV7-3 and TRBJ2-5; TRBD2 matches at 8 bases. Looked up from germline, CDR1 is SGHTA and CDR2 is FQGTGA. CDR3 length: 14 amino acids. V was pared by 5 bases and J by 6 bases, with 8 bases of the junction left unmatched. The CDR3 sequence: CASSASGSQKTQYF. DNA for the CDR3: TGTGCCAGCAGCGCCAGCGGGAGTCAGAAGACCCAGTACTTC.

Only one count was recorded for this clone. The chain links TRBV28 to TRBJ2-4, with TRBD1 as a possible D gene (6 bases). V gave up 3 bases and J gave up 0 bases, with 12 bases separating them. The CDR3 has 16 residues. Germline V lookup: CDR1 MDHEN, CDR2 SYDVKM. The CDR3 sequence: CASSFGQYLAKNIQYF. The CDR3 bases are TGTGCCAGCAGTTTTGGACAGTACCTAGCCAAAAACATTCAGTACTTC.

The J gene is TRBJ1-5, the V gene TRBV27, with D unresolved. Germline assignment: CDR1 MNHEY and CDR2 SMNVEV (reference sequence). The CDR3 has 15 residues. With 2 bases removed from V and 4 bases from J, the gap between germline ends came to 12 bases. For the CDR3, the DNA is TGTGCCAGCAGTTTAAGGTTGACGGATAATCAGCCCCAGCATTTT. Its translation is CASSLRLTDNQPQHF.